This record looks at one TCR beta chain sequence and its context. Its antigen is currently unknown. The sample comes from a study of T cell responses to AZD1222 COVID-19 vaccine. The CDR3 extends over 15 amino acids. V lost 4 bases and J 4 bases, leaving 13 bases between the germline ends. Per the germline V gene, CDR1 is KGHSY and CDR2 is FQNENV. Study results and caveats: AZD1222 recipients seropositive at baseline numbered only six or seven.

TCRdb's table, derived via immunoSEQ multiplex PCR, lists solely in-frame clones and lacks some. This sample carries roughly 78,000 clones, roughly 82% of them seen once, and the ten largest clones take 2.5% to 3.5%. The sequence was collected from an adult in good health. This sequence joins TRBV16 and TRBJ2-2; unclear D gene. This material consisted of peripheral blood, taken on day 0 of AZD1222 vaccination. CDR3 in DNA: TGTGCCAGCAGCCTCGACTTAGGAACCACCGGGGAGCTGTTTTTT. Its protein product is CASSLDLGTTGELFF.